The present entry profiles one TCR beta chain with its context. Its antigen is unidentified. No donor had fewer than one pre-ART PBMC sample or fewer than two post-ART PBMC samples. V dropped 2 bases and J dropped 5 bases, with 15 bases sitting between them. This CDR3 has 15 amino acids. In germline, CDR1 is LNHDA, CDR2 SQIVND (reference sequence). Sequencing used immunoSEQ v3.0 at survey level. The repertoire was sequenced with immunoSEQ multiplex PCR; TCRdb's copy has only in-frame clones and lacks some. The table has some 20,000 clones, about nine tenths seen once. The sample belongs to a study of long-term antiretroviral therapy in people with HIV. Whole-study results and caveats: Pre-ART clonal expansion yielded clones that dominated the repertoire at all time points.

This chain connects TRBV19 to TRBJ1-1; D possibly corresponds to TRBD1 (5 bases). The clonotype originates from a woman aged 30 to 39 with HIV. The sequenced sample was unsorted PBMCs, obtained 4.4 years before starting antiretroviral therapy. The CDR3 sequence: CASSISAGLETEAFF. The CDR3 DNA reads TGTGCCAGTAGTATATCAGCGGGGCTGGAGACTGAAGCTTTCTTT.